Following are 23 T cell receptor beta chains from one sample sequenced in a study of OX40 agonist ivuxolimab in advanced cancers. Measured with immunoSEQ multiplex PCR; TCRdb has only the in-frame clones, and not every one. The sample includes some 57,000 clones, roughly 84% seen only once; the top ten take around 0.52%. The sample was CD4+ or CD8+ T cells sorted from blood, taken in a trial of the OX40 agonist ivuxolimab. These TCRs come from an adult with an advanced solid tumor such as melanoma, head and neck, liver or kidney cancer.

The chain joins TRBV10-1 to TRBJ2-1, with D uncertain. The germline V gene encodes CDR1 WNHNN and CDR2 SYGVQD (reference sequence). This CDR3 has 16 amino acids. The V and J ends lost 0 bases and 5 bases respectively, with 14 bases between them. Written as DNA, the CDR3 is TGCGCCAGCAGTGAGTCGACTGTTGGGCTAAACAATGAGCAGTTCTTC. Amino acids: CASSESTVGLNNEQFF.

This chain uses TRBV27 with TRBJ2-2; D not resolved. CDR1 and CDR2 (germline): MNHEY, SMNVEV (reference sequence). V was cut by 1 base and J by 6 bases, with 27 bases left in between. This CDR3 comprises 20 residues. The CDR3 region is CASSLWALRSPFPPPGELFF. The DNA for the CDR3 is TGTGCCAGCAGTTTATGGGCATTACGGAGTCCCTTTCCCCCTCCCGGGGAGCTGTTTTTT.

The chain couples TRBV4-1 to TRBJ2-7; D may be TRBD1 or TRBD2 (5 bases each). Trimming removed 4 bases from V and 4 bases from J, with 11 bases in between. The CDR3 contains 13 residues. Germline V gene sequence: CDR1 MGHRA, CDR2 YSYEKL. This chain's CDR3 is CASSLATAYEQYF. CDR3 DNA sequence: TGCGCCAGCAGCCTAGCGACAGCTTACGAGCAGTACTTC.

V and J are TRBV5-1 and TRBJ2-7; D is tentatively TRBD1 or TRBD2 (5 bases each). CDR1 and CDR2 (germline): SGHRS, YFSETQ. Between the trimmed V and J ends, which lost 2 bases and 7 bases, there was a span of 13 bases. There are 13 residues in the CDR3. The CDR3 is CASSFSGTGEQYF. DNA for the CDR3: TGCGCCAGCAGCTTCTCAGGGACGGGGGAGCAGTACTTC.

This chain links TRBV5-5 with TRBJ1-5; 11 positions agree with TRBD1. Germline V gives CDR1 SGHKS, CDR2 YYEKEE (reference sequence). CDR3 length: 14 residues. The junction had 10 bases not matched to a gene; V was cut back by 6 bases and J by 11 bases. The CDR3 region is CASMPGQGAVTQHF. DNA for the CDR3: TGTGCCAGCATGCCTGGACAGGGGGCTGTAACCCAGCATTTT.

The chain recombines TRBV2 with TRBJ2-3; TRBD2 aligns across 11 bases. This CDR3 region has 15 residues. The germline V gene has CDR1 SNHLY and CDR2 FYNNEI. Trimming took 6 bases from V and 1 from J; bases not matched to a gene: 3. The CDR3 DNA sequence: TGTGCCAGCAGCGGGACTAGCGGCCGCACAGATACGCAGTATTTT. As protein: CASSGTSGRTDTQYF.

The chain joins TRBV10-3 to TRBJ2-1; D is ambiguous. V was cut by 6 bases and J by 1 base, with 4 bases left in between. This CDR3 contains 12 residues. Germline CDR1 ENHRY, CDR2 SYGVKD. CDR3 region: CAIRGSYNEQFF. The CDR3 DNA reads as TGTGCCATCAGGGGATCCTACAATGAGCAGTTCTTC.

The J gene is TRBJ2-1, the V gene TRBV6-1; 7 bases map to TRBD2. Germline V gene lookup returns CDR1 MNHNS and CDR2 SASEGT. This CDR3 is 13 amino acids long. Trimming removed 6 bases from V and 8 bases from J; junction bases left unmatched: 7. The CDR3 region is CASRVAGGDEQFF. The CDR3 DNA sequence: TGTGCCAGCAGAGTAGCGGGCGGCGATGAGCAGTTCTTC.

This sequence joins TRBV28 and TRBJ2-1; D assignment may be TRBD1 or TRBD2 (5 bases each). The V gene lost 6 bases and the J gene lost 7 bases, with 13 bases spanning the gap. The germline V gene encodes CDR1 MDHEN and CDR2 SYDVKM. The CDR3 extends over 13 amino acids. The CDR3 coding sequence is TGTGCCAGCAGACGGGGCCTCGAGAATGAGCAGTTCTTC. This codes for CASRRGLENEQFF.

The J gene is TRBJ2-1, the V gene TRBV7-9; unclear D gene. Germline lookup yields CDR1 SEHNR and CDR2 FQNEAQ (reference sequence). Trimming took 2 bases from V and 9 from J, leaving 11 bases between them. This CDR3 has 13 amino acids. CDR3 region: CASSLSQLGEQFF. CDR3 DNA: TGTGCCAGCAGCTTATCGCAGTTAGGTGAGCAGTTCTTC. The full variable domain, in which reference TRBV7-9 and TRBJ2-1 provide the parts outside the CDR3, is DTGVSQNPRHKITKRGQNVTFRCDPISEHNRLYWYRQTLGQGPEFLTYFQNEAQLEKSRLLSDRFSAERPKGSFSTLEIQRTEQGDSAMYLCASSLSQLGEQFFGPGTRLTVL.

This rearrangement joins TRBV5-8 to TRBJ2-3; D is undetermined. CDR1 SGHTS and CDR2 YDEGEE come from the germline V gene. V shed 1 base and J shed 4 bases, with 4 bases lying between them. The CDR3 loop spans 12 amino acids. The CDR3 nucleotides are TGTGCCAGCAGCTTGTTCGCAGATACGCAGTATTTT. Translated: CASSLFADTQYF.

This chain connects TRBV12-1 to TRBJ1-2. TRBV12-1 represents a pseudogene. CDR3 size: 14 residues. This CDR3 is CASSFAPIARGYTF. The CDR3 DNA sequence: TGTGCCAGCAGCTTTGCGCCGATTGCGAGAGGCTACACCTTC.

V usage is TRBV15 and J usage is TRBJ2-1, with 12 nucleotides matching TRBD2. V trimming: 3 bases; J trimming: 6 bases; junction bases outside the gene matches: 9. CDR3 length: 17 residues. Germline V gives CDR1 LNHNV, CDR2 YYDKDF (reference sequence). The CDR3: CATSRASGRVLINEQFF. CDR3 in DNA: TGTGCCACCAGCAGGGCTAGCGGGAGGGTCCTTATCAATGAGCAGTTCTTC.

V gene TRBV18 combines with J gene TRBJ2-3, with D possibly matching TRBD2 (6 bases). There are 15 residues in the CDR3. V dropped 0 bases and J dropped 4 bases, with 11 bases sitting between them. CDR1 is KGHSH, CDR2 LQKENI, per germline. The CDR3 protein is CASSPPAGLADTQYF. The CDR3 DNA follows: TGTGCCAGCTCACCACCGGCGGGATTGGCAGATACGCAGTATTTT.

The chain joins TRBV7-2 to TRBJ2-7; 8 bases are a match to TRBD1. Looked up from germline, CDR1 is SGHTA and CDR2 is FQGNSA. V gave up 5 bases and J gave up 3 bases; unmatched junction bases: 9. This CDR3 region has 15 residues. CDR3 amino acids: CASSLLYRGFYEQYF. DNA for the CDR3: TGTGCCAGCAGCCTGTTGTACAGGGGGTTCTACGAGCAGTACTTC.

The chain combines TRBV28 with TRBJ1-1; 9 bases align to TRBD1. Germline V gene sequence: CDR1 MDHEN, CDR2 SYDVKM. The CDR3 covers 16 residues. The V gene end was trimmed by 2 bases and the J gene end by 4 bases; junction bases not matched to a gene: 8. CDR3 sequence reads: CASSLTFVTGGTEAFF. Here the CDR3 DNA reads TGTGCCAGCAGTTTAACGTTCGTGACAGGGGGCACTGAAGCTTTCTTT.

This rearrangement joins TRBV5-1 to TRBJ1-1, with 7 bases identical to TRBD1. The germline V gene encodes CDR1 SGHRS and CDR2 YFSETQ. This CDR3 has 14 residues. J was trimmed by 5 bases and V by 0 bases; bases with no gene match: 4. In DNA, the CDR3 is TGCGCCAGCAGCTTGGCCTCGGGACAGACTGAAGCTTTCTTT. Translating it yields CASSLASGQTEAFF.

The chain carries TRBV19 and TRBJ1-2, with 7 bases fitting TRBD1. The length of the CDR3 is 14 residues. In germline, CDR1 is LNHDA, CDR2 SQIVND (reference sequence). The ends lost 6 bases at V and 0 bases at J; junction bases unmatched: 4. The CDR3 DNA reads as TGTGCCAGTAGGACCGGGACAGCTAACTATGGCTACACCTTC. Protein sequence: CASRTGTANYGYTF.

The chain has TRBV7-8 and TRBJ2-1; 9 bases map to TRBD2. Germline CDR1 reads SGHVS; CDR2 reads FQNEAQ. The CDR3 spans 15 residues. Trimming cost V 3 bases and J 6 bases; bases outside gene matches: 6. The CDR3: CASSFEVSGSNEQFF. CDR3 bases: TGTGCCAGCAGCTTTGAGGTTAGCGGGAGCAATGAGCAGTTCTTC.

Points on this clone: The junction departs from the called germline gene at one end, perhaps through a read error. The rearrangement uses TRBV7-7 and TRBJ2-7; perhaps TRBD2 as D (5 bases). The CDR3 covers 13 residues. Germline CDR1 and CDR2: SSHAT and FNYEAQ (reference sequence). This CDR3 reads CASSLAGGYEQYF. CDR3 sequence (DNA): TGTGCTAGCAGCTTAGCAGGCGGGTACGAGCAGTACTTC. Filled out from reference TRBV7-7 and TRBJ2-7, the complete variable domain reads GAGVSQSPRYKVTKRGQDVTLRCDPISSHATLYWYQQALGQGPEFLTYFNYEAQPDKSGLPSDRFSAERPEGSISTLTIQRTEQRDSAMYRCASSLAGGYEQYFGPGTRLTVT.

This sequence joins TRBV2 and TRBJ2-7, with 8 bases lining up with TRBD1. With 5 bases clipped from V and 5 bases from J, the junction kept 8 bases outside the gene matches. Germline loops: CDR1 SNHLY, CDR2 FYNNEI. The CDR3 spans 14 residues. CDR3 protein: CASSLVRGPDEQYF. The CDR3 bases are TGTGCCAGCAGTCTGGTCAGGGGGCCCGACGAGCAGTACTTC.

The chain is built from TRBV2 and TRBJ2-2; TRBD1 is a possible D gene (6 bases). The CDR3 is 14 residues long. Trimming stripped 6 bases from V and 1 base from J, with 9 bases between. The germline V gene encodes CDR1 SNHLY and CDR2 FYNNEI. CDR3 in amino acids: CASREQGNTGELFF. The CDR3 nucleotides read TGTGCCAGCAGGGAACAGGGGAACACCGGGGAGCTGTTTTTT.

The gene calls are TRBV4-2 and TRBJ2-5, with D perhaps TRBD2 (5 bases). CDR3 length equals 17 residues. The ends were cut back, 1 base at V and 4 bases at J, with 19 bases in the middle. Germline CDR1 LGHNA, CDR2 YNFKEQ. This CDR3 is CASSQGVELLAGETQYF. CDR3 in DNA: TGTGCCAGCAGCCAAGGGGTGGAACTCCTGGCGGGAGAGACCCAGTACTTC.